Shown below are 18 T cell receptor beta chains from a single sample sequenced in a study of T cell responses to AZD1222 COVID-19 vaccine. Using immunoSEQ multiplex PCR, the repertoire was profiled, and TCRdb retains in-frame clones only, with some absent. This table holds about 79,000 clones, 80% found once. The starting material was peripheral blood, obtained on day 0 of AZD1222 vaccination. These receptors all stem from an adult in good health.

The V call is TRBV5-1, the J call TRBJ1-4; TRBD1 agrees at 8 bases. Trimming removed 4 bases from V and 7 bases from J; junction bases left unmatched: 6. CDR3 length equals 14 residues. Germline assignment: CDR1 SGHRS and CDR2 YFSETQ. CDR3 loop: CASSASGTGEKLFF. CDR3 DNA sequence: TGCGCCAGCAGCGCATCCGGGACAGGTGAAAAACTGTTTTTT. The variable domain in full, completed from reference TRBV5-1 and TRBJ1-4, reads KAGVTQTPRYLIKTRGQQVTLSCSPISGHRSVSWYQQTPGQGLQFLFEYFSETQRNKGNFPGRFSGRQFSNSRSEMNVSTLELGDSALYLCASSASGTGEKLFFGSGTQLSVL.

Only one count was recorded for this clone. This CDR3 is also generated by other DNA sequences in the sample. The rearrangement links TRBV7-2 to TRBJ2-3, with D unresolved. Trimming stripped 6 bases from V and 1 base from J, with 5 bases between. Germline loops: CDR1 SGHTA, CDR2 FQGNSA. The CDR3 runs to 12 residues. CDR3 amino acids: CASSSGTDTQYF. In DNA form, the CDR3 reads TGTGCCAGCAGTTCCGGCACAGATACGCAGTATTTT.

The genes are TRBV4-2 and TRBJ1-5; no firm D call. CDR3 size: 14 residues. The germline V gene encodes CDR1 LGHNA and CDR2 YNFKEQ. Between the trimmed V and J ends, which lost 0 bases and 7 bases, there was a span of 10 bases. The CDR3: CASSQEAAGQPQHF. The CDR3 nucleotides read TGTGCCAGCAGCCAAGAGGCCGCGGGACAGCCCCAGCATTTT.

This clone is medium-sized. This sample includes further DNA sequences coding for the same CDR3. The rearrangement joins TRBV13 to TRBJ2-7; the D gene could be TRBD1 or TRBD2 (5 bases each). The CDR3 runs 14 residues. Germline V gene data show CDR1 as PRHDT and CDR2 as FYEKMQ (reference sequence). V lost 5 bases, J lost 2 bases, and 13 bases lay in between. CDR3 coding DNA: TGTGCCAGCAGCCCTCGAGGGGCCCCCTACGAGCAGTACTTC. This sequence encodes CASSPRGAPYEQYF.

The rearrangement joins TRBV10-1 to TRBJ2-7; 8 bases map to TRBD2. CDR3 size: 14 residues. The junction had 3 bases not matched to a gene; V was cut back by 4 bases and J by 1 base. CDR1 is WNHNN and CDR2 is SYGVQD in the germline V gene (reference sequence). CDR3 protein: CASSGSGNSYEQYF. The CDR3 nucleotides are TGCGCCAGCAGTGGTAGCGGGAATTCCTACGAGCAGTACTTC.

The rearrangement uses TRBV30 and TRBJ1-4; no clear D gene. V was clipped by 0 bases and J by 8 bases, with 13 bases between them. This CDR3 region has 14 residues. Germline-derived CDR1 and CDR2 are GTSNPN and SVGIG (reference sequence). DNA of the CDR3: TGTGCCTGGAGTGTAGGTGGGATGAACGAAAAACTGTTTTTT. This sequence encodes CAWSVGGMNEKLFF.

V usage is TRBV6-1 and J usage is TRBJ2-2; D remains ambiguous. The length of the CDR3 is 17 residues. In germline, CDR1 is MNHNS, CDR2 SASEGT. V lost 1 base, J lost 6 bases, and 18 bases lay in between. The CDR3 here is CASSEGSGLTPAGELFF. The CDR3 DNA follows: TGTGCCAGCAGTGAAGGTAGTGGGTTAACTCCCGCCGGGGAGCTGTTTTTT.

The chain combines TRBV6-5 with TRBJ1-1; a weak D match, TRBD1 (5 bases). V was cut by 6 bases and J by 1 base, with 15 bases left in between. CDR1 and CDR2 (germline): MNHEY, SVGAGI. This CDR3 contains 15 residues. The CDR3 loop is CASRILRQSNTEAFF. Written as DNA, the CDR3 is TGTGCCAGCAGAATCCTGAGACAGTCGAACACTGAAGCTTTCTTT.

The J gene is TRBJ1-5, the V gene TRBV5-1; D is uncertain. The CDR3 totals 15 residues. Germline V lookup: CDR1 SGHRS, CDR2 YFSETQ. The V gene lost 5 bases and the J gene lost 3 bases, with 15 bases spanning the gap. This chain's CDR3 is CASSTIGDPNQPQHF. CDR3 in DNA: TGCGCCAGCAGTACCATTGGTGATCCCAATCAGCCCCAGCATTTT.

This chain connects TRBV11-2 to TRBJ2-1, with D hard to call. V lost 1 base and J lost 1, with 8 bases in between. Per the germline V gene, CDR1 is SGHAT and CDR2 is FQNNGV. The length of the CDR3 is 15 residues. The CDR3 coding sequence is TGTGCCAGCAGCTTAGGGCTGCTATCCTACAATGAGCAGTTCTTC. It codes for CASSLGLLSYNEQFF.

CDR3: CASSPGAGTNVFNYGYTF. Here the CDR3 DNA reads TGTGCCAGCAGCCCGGGGGCTGGGACAAACGTTTTTAACTATGGCTACACCTTC. The chain recombines TRBV7-2 with TRBJ1-2; D is perhaps TRBD1 (6 bases). The CDR3 runs to 18 residues. Germline V gives CDR1 SGHTA, CDR2 FQGNSA. Trimming removed 5 bases at V and 1 base at J, with 23 bases between.

The J gene is TRBJ1-6, the V gene TRBV28; a possible D gene is TRBD1 (5 bases). V was clipped by 3 bases and J by 10 bases, with 10 bases between them. The CDR3 is made up of 13 amino acids. In germline, CDR1 is MDHEN, CDR2 SYDVKM. Here the CDR3 reads CASSLRRDSPLHF. The CDR3 DNA is TGTGCCAGCAGTTTGAGGAGGGACTCACCCCTCCACTTT.

V and J are TRBV10-3 and TRBJ2-7, with 12 nucleotides matching TRBD1. The CDR3 loop spans 17 amino acids. V was clipped by 0 bases and J by 9 bases; unmatched bases: 12. Germline V CDR1 and CDR2: ENHRY, SYGVKD. As DNA, the CDR3 is TGTGCCATCAGTGAGTCGACCGGGACAGGGGGCGCAGAAGGGCAGTACTTC. This gives the protein CAISESTGTGGAEGQYF.

The chain links TRBV10-3 to TRBJ1-2; 10 bases agree with TRBD1. This CDR3 comprises 13 residues. Unmatched junction bases numbered 7, after V lost 7 bases and J lost 8 bases. Germline assignment: CDR1 ENHRY and CDR2 SYGVKD. Here the CDR3 reads CAITDDRGQGYTF. CDR3 sequence (DNA): TGTGCCATCACCGATGACAGGGGGCAGGGCTACACCTTC.

CDR3 region: CASSQGAGGNYGYTF. Written as DNA, the CDR3 is TGTGCCAGCAGCCAAGGGGCAGGGGGGAACTATGGCTACACCTTC. J is TRBJ1-2 and V is TRBV3-1 (or the pseudogene TRBV3-2), with 7 bases lining up with TRBD1. Unmatched junction bases numbered 4, after V lost 1 base and J lost 2 bases. The CDR3 is 15 residues long. Germline V gene sequence: CDR1 LGHDT, CDR2 YNNKEL (reference sequence).

This clone showed up just a few times. The chain combines TRBV30 with TRBJ2-1, with 9 bases lining up with TRBD2. Germline trimming cut 5 bases from V and 10 bases from J; bases unmatched to any gene: 3. This CDR3 is 11 amino acids long. Looked up from germline, CDR1 is GTSNPN and CDR2 is SVGIG (reference sequence). CDR3: CAWAGLAEQFF. The CDR3 region has the DNA TGTGCCTGGGCCGGACTAGCGGAGCAGTTCTTC.

This chain uses TRBV19 with TRBJ2-2; 7 bases are shared with TRBD2. The V and J ends lost 7 bases and 3 bases, in that order; junction bases with no gene match: 14. This CDR3 has 17 residues. Germline V lookup: CDR1 LNHDA, CDR2 SQIVND (reference sequence). CDR3 DNA sequence: TGTGCCAGTACCCCACTCTCCGGGGGAGGGTACACCGGGGAGCTGTTTTTT. Protein: CASTPLSGGGYTGELFF.

This clone was seen a handful of times. The chain is built from TRBV2 and TRBJ2-2; 8 nucleotides agree with TRBD2. Germline V lookup: CDR1 SNHLY, CDR2 FYNNEI. The CDR3 is made up of 15 amino acids. The J segment lost 6 bases and the V segment lost 6 bases, leaving 9 bases of the junction unmatched. CDR3 in DNA: TGTGCCAGCAGGGGGGTAGCGGGGCCGGCCGGGGAGCTGTTTTTT. It yields the protein CASRGVAGPAGELFF.